The next 11 T cell receptor beta chains were all read from a single sample in a study of breast tumors, draining lymph nodes, adjacent tissues. The lymph nodes were axillary draining lymph nodes from breast cancer patients. Via MiXCR, TCRdb re-called the multiplex PCR reads, giving one row per CDR3 protein. The table records some 120,000 distinct CDR3 sequences, less than 25% of them present only once. The sequenced sample was axillary lymph node tissue. The receptors here all came from a female donor with breast cancer. Some clones in this sample may be carry-over from other donors' samples.

Concerning this clonotype itself: Being one base from a much bigger clone, this may be a read error. This chain joins TRBV19 and TRBJ2-7, with D perhaps matching TRBD2 (7 bases). CDR1 is LNHDA and CDR2 is SQIVND in the germline V gene (reference sequence). Trimming removed 3 bases from V and 4 bases from J, with 13 bases in between. This CDR3 spans 14 amino acids. The CDR3 is CASSIWGGAYEQYF. The DNA of the CDR3 is TGTGCCAGTAGTATCTGGGGGGGCGCGTACGAGCAGTACTTC. Full variable domain (outside the CDR3, taken from reference TRBV19 and TRBJ2-7): DGGITQSPKYLFRKEGQNVTLSCEQNLNHDAMYWYRQDPGQGLRLIYYSQIVNDFQKGDIAEGYSVSREKKESFPLTVTSAQKNPTAFYLCASSIWGGAYEQYFGPGTRLTVT.

On this clonotype: A much larger clone lies a single base off, so this may be a read error. The chain is built from TRBV6-5 and TRBJ2-7, with D maybe TRBD1 (6 bases). The germline CDR1 and CDR2 sequences are MNHEY and SVGAGI. Trimming took off 6 bases at V and 0 bases at J, with 15 bases between the two ends. The CDR3 length is 15 residues. This chain's CDR3 is CASSSGHGISYEQYF. The CDR3 bases are TGTGCCAGCAGCTCGGGACACGGCATCTCCTACGAGCAGTACTTC.

This clonotype showed up many times. The V call is TRBV28, the J call TRBJ2-7, with D maybe TRBD1 (5 bases). This CDR3 spans 14 amino acids. V lost 3 bases and J lost 5, with 14 bases in between. Germline V CDR1 and CDR2: MDHEN, SYDVKM. CDR3: CASSFRPGSDEQYF. CDR3 DNA sequence: TGTGCCAGCAGTTTTCGTCCAGGGTCCGACGAGCAGTACTTC.

Regarding this clonotype: One end of the junction is discordant with germline, which a read error may explain. V and J are TRBV12-3 or TRBV12-4 and TRBJ1-1, with D perhaps TRBD1 (6 bases). This CDR3 has 13 residues. CDR3 sequence reads: CASSLGGNTEAFF. In DNA form, the CDR3 reads TGTGCCAGCAGCTTAGGGGGGAACACTGAAGCTTTCTTT.

In this sample, this clonotype turned up a few times. The chain's CDR3 is CASSIGGKRGNQPQHF. DNA for the CDR3: TGTGCCAGTAGTATAGGCGGAAAGCGGGGCAATCAGCCCCAGCATTTT. This rearrangement joins TRBV19 to TRBJ1-5; D gene uncertain. The CDR3 spans 16 residues. V lost 1 base, J lost 2 bases, and 12 bases lay in between. Germline CDR1 LNHDA, CDR2 SQIVND (reference sequence). Filled out from reference TRBV19 and TRBJ1-5, the complete variable domain reads DGGITQSPKYLFRKEGQNVTLSCEQNLNHDAMYWYRQDPGQGLRLIYYSQIVNDFQKGDIAEGYSVSREKKESFPLTVTSAQKNPTAFYLCASSIGGKRGNQPQHFGDGTRLSIL.

A word on this clonotype: One junction end disagrees with the germline gene, perhaps due to a read error. The V gene is TRBV3-1, the J gene TRBJ2-2; no clear D gene. Germline-derived CDR1 and CDR2 are LGHDT and YNNKEL (reference sequence). The CDR3 extends over 16 amino acids. CDR3 DNA sequence: TGTGCCAGCGGCCACACCCCCCCGTCGAACACCGGGGAGCTGTTTTTT. Amino acid sequence: CASGHTPPSNTGELFF.

This clonotype came up many times. V gene TRBV20-1 combines with J gene TRBJ2-7, with 8 bases matching TRBD2. CDR3 length: 13 residues. CDR1 is DFQATT, CDR2 SNEGSKA, per germline (reference sequence). Trimming took 5 bases from V and 3 from J; bases not matched to a gene: 6. The CDR3 region is CSALERESYEQYF. CDR3 bases: TGCAGTGCTCTCGAGCGGGAGAGCTACGAGCAGTACTTC.

This clonotype showed up many times. V and J are TRBV12-5 and TRBJ2-1, with a possible D match to TRBD2 (5 bases). CDR1 and CDR2 (germline): LGHNT, FRNRAP. Trimming cost V 5 bases and J 0 bases, with 17 bases left between them. CDR3 length equals 17 residues. The CDR3 is CASGPSGSVSSYNEQFF. Written as DNA, the CDR3 is TGTGCTAGTGGTCCCTCCGGTAGCGTGAGCTCCTACAATGAGCAGTTCTTC.

With regard to this clonotype: Possible read error: a much larger clone is one base away. The gene calls are TRBV12-3 or TRBV12-4 and TRBJ2-1; no clear D. This CDR3 is built from 12 residues. The DNA for the CDR3 is TGTACCAGCAGTTTAGGCACGTATGAGCAGTTCTTC. Residues: CTSSLGTYEQFF.

This clonotype was seen many times. The chain combines TRBV7-9 with TRBJ1-2; TRBD1 is a possible D gene (5 bases). V lost 6 bases, J lost 3 bases, and 14 bases lay in between. Germline V gene sequence: CDR1 SEHNR, CDR2 FQNEAQ (reference sequence). The CDR3 has 14 residues. This chain's CDR3 is CASSRAGLDYGYTF. CDR3 coding DNA: TGTGCCAGCAGTAGGGCGGGGCTTGACTATGGCTACACCTTC.

This clonotype occurred many times. The chain joins TRBV10-3 to TRBJ2-1; 9 bases are shared with TRBD1. This CDR3 comprises 17 residues. Germline V lookup: CDR1 ENHRY, CDR2 SYGVKD. The junction had 14 bases not matched to a gene; V was cut back by 7 bases and J by 4 bases. DNA for the CDR3: TGTGCCATCAAGGGACAGGGCGACGCGCATCGGTACAATGAGCAGTTCTTC. Amino acid sequence: CAIKGQGDAHRYNEQFF.